Given below is one TCR beta chain in context. The antigen it recognizes is unknown. Within one base of it there is no much larger clone, and no base qualities were kept. TCRbeta CDR3 regions were amplified from genomic DNA by means of the immunoSEQ Assay, a bias-controlled multiplex PCR. The paper's processing steps were these. The number of nucleated cells in each sample was estimated from the amplification of reference gene primers within the assay. To quantify the absolute abundance of each unique TCRbeta CDR3 rearrangement, sequence reads were collapsed and filtered. Productive Simpson clonality was computed per sample as the square root of Simpson's diversity index over productive rearrangements. Not all clones reach the TCRdb copy of this immuneACCESS table, which keeps in-frame sequences only. Checked studies attribute under half of the gap to unresolved V genes and leave the rest unexplained. The D gene and trimming were derived from the DNA, and the V and J assignments and clone size from that table. The sample table shows 250,000 to 350,000 clones, and 70% to 85% are seen once. Roughly 1.5% of the sample comes from the top ten.

This sample was included in a study of blood T cell repertoires in COVID-19 (dated by TCRdb to the early 2020s). Notes on the research overall: Collaborator samples came from the United States, Italy and Spain and covered acute and convalescent phases of COVID-19. The prospective study material was composed of cDNA or gDNA derived from T cells, B-cell-depleted T cells, or PBMCs. Subjects who had been exposed to COVID-19, were actively infected with it, or had recovered from it provided the deeply sampled blood TCRbeta repertoires that made up the dataset. The repertoires were released in a freely available public database intended as a resource for research on the immune response to SARS-CoV-2. Samples were obtained from the ongoing ImmuneRACE study (first 160 participants) and from 1,254 subjects provided by 6 global collaborators. Nearly every sample came with metadata listing a de-identified subject ID, COVID-19 status, age in years and sex. Where HLA class I and class II types were available, the types were taken from metadata supplied by the sample provider, not from assay-based typing.

The germline V gene (reference sequence) yields PRHDT for CDR1 and FYEKMQ for CDR2. The junction shows trimming of 5 bases on V and 8 bases on J, plus 10 bases between the germline ends. Including cysteine and phenylalanine, the CDR3 has 12 amino acids. The DNA shown is the 36-base CDR3, in frame from base 1. In Seattle, one collaborating source enrolled patients while the infection was active and tracked those patients longitudinally over the course of disease. Whole blood was collected in K2EDTA tubes by collaborating institutions according to the institutions' own protocols. For TCRbeta analysis, collaborators shipped samples as frozen whole blood, isolated PBMCs, or DNA extracted from either of those sample types. What the work shows at the level of the full study, not this receptor alone: Clinical and demographic metadata were provided uncurated, with the amount varying by source and participant.

The rearranged segments are TRBV13 and TRBJ2-1; TRBD2 might be the D gene, on 5 matching bases. Sequencing used peripheral blood. The TCR comes from a human donor with COVID-19, enrolled during active disease. The donor label of this sample is uncertain. The CDR3 protein sequence reads: CASSLFGDEQFF. The sequenced DNA is TGTGCCAGCAGCCTTTTCGGGGATGAGCAGTTCTTC. The reference TRBV13 and TRBJ2-1 proteins fill in what lies around the CDR3, so the full variable domain reads AAGVIQSPRHLIKEKRETATLKCYPIPRHDTVYWYQQGPGQDPQFLISFYEKMQSDKGSIPDRFSAQQFSDYHSELNMSSLELGDSALYFCASSLFGDEQFFGPGTRLTVL.